Given below is one T cell receptor beta chain in context. This clonotype was seen only once. The antigen it binds to is not known. No per-base quality is available; no much larger clone lies one base away. One read offers little support. The sample belongs to a study of Graves' ophthalmopathy and Graves' hyperthyroidism listed by TCRdb under 2018. With regard to the full study: A patient counted as having stable hyperthyroidism if there was no progression to ophthalmopathy within 18 months of follow-up. The study used TCR beta repertoire signatures to distinguish Graves' ophthalmopathy from Graves' hyperthyroidism and to predict progression to ophthalmopathy. In total, 135 blood samples were TCR-sequenced: some 43 ophthalmopathy, roughly 77 hyperthyroidism and some 17 hyperthyroidism-to-ophthalmopathy patients. To explore V-J signatures distinguishing ophthalmopathy from hyperthyroidism, a discovery set of 100 patients (fewer than 45 ophthalmopathy, 57 stable hyperthyroidism) was enrolled. An independent validation cohort comprised roughly 20 hyperthyroidism patients and around 16 patients who later progressed from hyperthyroidism to ophthalmopathy. In five or six hyperthyroidism patients, T-cell repertoires of thyroid tissue and blood were compared. Once sampling was done, hyperthyroidism patients were given methimazole at a starting dose of 30 mg daily, while ophthalmopathy patients were given high-dose intravenous methylprednisolone.

TCR beta CDR3 regions were amplified from RNA transcripts for repertoire sequencing. The first round was an RT-PCR using HTBI primers with the Qiagen OneStep RT-PCR kit, and this first round was followed by a second-round multiplex PCR, then size selection and purification. Sequencing of the libraries was carried out on an Illumina HiSeq2000 in paired-end mode with 100 bp reads. In the paper's pipeline: SOAPnuke was used to process the reads, removing any read that contained adapters or uncalled bases, had a mean Phred below 15, or lacked an exact match to the constant primer or identifier. COPE v1.2.5 was used to merge high-quality paired reads. Unique nucleotide sequences were defined as clonotypes and aligned to IMGT TRB V, D and J references using MiTCR v1.1. Only V-J combinations with frequency above 0.0001 were analysed, covering over 98% of repertoires. For each V-J combination, a TCR clonal expansion and chaos score was defined as F50 clonal expansion divided by the chaos observed in the TCRdist matrix. Features were reduced by Welch's t-statistics and random forest to approximately 12 V-J combinations, which fed a naive Bayes classifier. The similarity between thyroid and blood repertoires was quantified using the Morisita-Horn index. TCRdb itself trimmed the public reads at Q25 with fastp, ran MiXCR and retained productive beta chains. When rows share a CDR3 protein, they turn into one entry using the most common DNA and genes. It is TCRdb's table, rather than the study itself, that gives the V and J calls and clone size. The sample has over a million distinct CDR3 sequences on record, about 36% of them singletons. The biggest ten clones account for approximately 10% of the sample.

Relative to germline, V is 4 bases shorter and J is 7 bases shorter, with 14 bases between their ends. The germline V gene (reference sequence) provides CDR1 SGHNT and CDR2 YYREEE. The cysteine opens and the phenylalanine closes a CDR3 of 13 amino acids. The read is trimmed to its CDR3 DNA, 39 bases read in frame from base 1. Hyperthyroidism patients were newly diagnosed, were aged 18 to 65 years, and had a disease duration under 2 months. Patients with other autoimmune diseases, uncontrolled infections, pregnancy or lactation were excluded. Clinical symptoms, serum thyroxine, TRAb, thyroid ultrasound and orbital computed tomography were used for diagnosis. Total RNA was extracted using Trizol reagent, and RNA quality was checked on an Agilent 2100 Bioanalyzer. General conclusions and limits of the study: In cross-validation, the 13-signature model distinguished ophthalmopathy from stable hyperthyroidism with about 90% sensitivity and roughly 84% specificity, while in the test set the corresponding values were about 80% and 75%. In validation, the model predicted ophthalmopathy progression with 70.59% sensitivity and 72.22% specificity; around twelve predicted patients were CT-confirmed with GO in a median of 6.5 months. Among expanded thyroid clonotypes with frequency above 0.001, most also showed up in blood, which suggests that blood repertoires may reflect the thyroid immune response. No statistical method was used to set the sample size in advance, and the investigators knew which group each participant was assigned to.

The clonotype was recovered from an adult man with Graves' hyperthyroidism. The sample taken for sequencing was peripheral blood or thyroid tissue (not recorded which). This chain joins TRBV5-4 to TRBJ1-2; TRBD1 could be the D gene, as 5 bases match. Here the CDR3 is given as CASSPGGEVGYTF. The nucleotide sequence is given as TGTGCCAGCAGCCCGGGGGGGGAAGTTGGCTACACCTTC. Reference TRBV5-4 and TRBJ1-2 proteins supply the regions before and after the CDR3; the full variable domain is: ETGVTQSPTHLIKTRGQQVTLRCSSQSGHNTVSWYQQALGQGPQFIFQYYREEENGRGNFPPRFSGLQFPNYSSELNVNALELDDSALYLCASSPGGEVGYTFGSGTRLTVV.